This T cell receptor (beta chain) stems from a study of T-cell reconstitution after alpha-beta-depleted transplantation in children. Researchers prepared the TCRbeta library using unique molecular identifiers, the study reports. Via MiXCR, TCRdb re-called the PCR reads, giving one row per CDR3 protein. The sample holds over 150,000 distinct CDR3 sequences, about 6.4% seen once. The germline V gene has CDR1 MDHEN and CDR2 SYDVKM. Deletions cut 2 bases from V and 7 bases from J, with 12 bases between. The CDR3 covers 15 residues. The sequence derives from a human donor who donated a stem cell graft to a child with Wiskott-Aldrich syndrome. This chain joins TRBV28 and TRBJ1-6; no firm D call. The sample consisted of PBMCs from the stem cell graft donor, taken from the stem cell graft. The CDR3 bases are TGTGCCAGCAGTTTAATAAGTAACGGAAATTCACCCCTCCACTTT. Amino acid sequence: CASSLISNGNSPLHF.